This T cell receptor beta chain comes out of a study of blood T cell repertoires in COVID-19. The germline V and J ends were trimmed by 5 bases and 2 bases, with 14 bases remaining between them. This CDR3 has 15 residues. In germline, CDR1 is SGHTA, CDR2 FQGTGA. Assay used: immunoSEQ multiplex PCR; TCRdb lists only in-frame clones, some missing. The data contain 140,000 to 150,000 clones, around nine tenths of them seen just once; the ten biggest clones take up 8% to 9%. The chain recombines TRBV7-3 with TRBJ2-3; D uncertain. Material: peripheral blood. This TCR came from a woman aged 45-65 years with active or convalescent COVID-19. The CDR3, as DNA: TGTGCCAGCAGCACCACCGGAACAGACACAGATACGCAGTATTTT. Translation: CASSTTGTDTDTQYF. The full variable domain, in which reference TRBV7-3 and TRBJ2-3 provide the parts outside the CDR3, is GAGVSQTPSNKVTEKGKYVELRCDPISGHTALYWYRQSLGQGPEFLIYFQGTGAADDSGLPNDRFFAVRPEGSVSTLKIQRTERGDSAVYLCASSTTGTDTDTQYFGPGTRLTVL.